Below are 11 T cell receptor beta chains sequenced from a single sample in a study of blood T cell repertoires in COVID-19. Clones were read by immunoSEQ multiplex PCR, and TCRdb kept only the in-frame ones, dropping some. The sample contains roughly 100,000 clones, approximately 85% of which appear only once. The specimen sequenced was peripheral blood. Source of these receptors: a man aged 35 to 55 with active or convalescent COVID-19.

The CDR3 DNA reads TGTGCCAGCAGTTACGAGGGCTACGAGCAGTACTTC. It yields the protein CASSYEGYEQYF. J is TRBJ2-7 and V is TRBV6-2 or TRBV6-3; a weak D match, TRBD2 (5 bases). Germline V gene sequence: CDR1 MNHEY, CDR2 SVGEGT. The CDR3 length is 12 residues. V was cut by 2 bases and J by 3 bases, with 5 bases left in between.

The chain uses TRBV21-1 and TRBJ1-2; TRBD1, as called in the table, went unchecked against the DNA. TRBV21-1 is listed as a pseudogene. This CDR3 is built from 15 residues. The CDR3 DNA reads as TGTGCCAGCAGCGTCCGGGACAGGGGGTTCTATGGCTACACCTTC. Translation: CASSVRDRGFYGYTF.

The genes are TRBV24-1 and TRBJ2-5; TRBD1 might be the D (6 bases). CDR1 and CDR2 from the germline V gene are KGHDR and SFDVKD. Deletions cut 4 bases from V and 2 bases from J, with 16 bases between. CDR3 size: 16 residues. CDR3 bases: TGTGCCACCAGTGACAACAGGGCTCGGGGACAAGAGACCCAGTACTTC. Translation gives CATSDNRARGQETQYF.

V gene TRBV2 combines with J gene TRBJ2-1; TRBD1 agrees at 7 bases. The CDR3 contains 16 residues. With 7 bases clipped from V and 9 bases from J, the junction kept 18 bases outside the gene matches. The germline V gene has CDR1 SNHLY and CDR2 FYNNEI. The CDR3, as DNA: TGTGCCAGCAACGAGGGGGCGTCCAGATACTCGGGTGAGCAGTTCTTC. This codes for CASNEGASRYSGEQFF.

CDR3 DNA: TGTGCCAGCAGCCCAACCACACGGAACACTGAAGCTTTCTTT. Its translation is CASSPTTRNTEAFF. The V gene is TRBV7-9, the J gene TRBJ1-1; D gene uncertain. Trimming pared 5 bases from V and 1 base from J, leaving 11 bases between. The CDR3 is 14 residues long. Germline V gene data show CDR1 as SEHNR and CDR2 as FQNEAQ (reference sequence).

The chain is built from TRBV7-9 and TRBJ2-1; 13 bases are a match to TRBD2. Germline V CDR1 and CDR2: SEHNR, FQNEAQ (reference sequence). Trimming at V came to 7 bases and at J to 10 bases, leaving 13 bases not matched to a gene. The CDR3 is 16 residues long. The DNA of the CDR3 is TGTGCCAGCACCTCCCGCACTAGCGGGGGGGCCGAGGAGCAGTTCTTC. As protein: CASTSRTSGGAEEQFF.

The chain carries TRBV7-3 and TRBJ2-5, with 10 nucleotides matching TRBD2. Germline lookup yields CDR1 SGHTA and CDR2 FQGTGA. The junction had 3 bases not matched to a gene; V was cut back by 2 bases and J by 3 bases. CDR3 size: 15 residues. Here the CDR3 DNA reads TGTGCCAGCAGCTTAGCAGGACTAGCGGAAGAGACCCAGTACTTC. It is translated as CASSLAGLAEETQYF. Combining the CDR3 with reference TRBV7-3 and TRBJ2-5 gives the whole variable domain GAGVSQTPSNKVTEKGKYVELRCDPISGHTALYWYRQSLGQGPEFLIYFQGTGAADDSGLPNDRFFAVRPEGSVSTLKIQRTERGDSAVYLCASSLAGLAEETQYFGPGTRLLVL.

The J gene is TRBJ2-7, the V gene TRBV19; possible D gene TRBD2, 6 bases. CDR1 is LNHDA, CDR2 SQIVND, per germline (reference sequence). V was shortened by 3 bases and J by 4 bases, with 16 bases between the two germline ends. This CDR3 is 15 amino acids long. The CDR3 DNA sequence: TGTGCCAGTAGTATTTCAGTCGCGGGACCGTACGAGCAGTACTTC. The encoded protein is CASSISVAGPYEQYF.

This clone appeared a few times. The chain carries TRBV19 and TRBJ1-4; D gene unclear. Germline values: CDR1 LNHDA, CDR2 SQIVND (reference sequence). The length of the CDR3 is 13 residues. V was shortened by 5 bases and J by 15 bases, with 19 bases between the two germline ends. This CDR3 is CASSSTRLGLVFF. CDR3 nucleotide sequence: TGTGCCAGTAGTTCTACTAGGCTAGGACTGGTGTTTTTT.

This clone showed up just once. The V and J genes are TRBV10-3 and TRBJ1-2, with TRBD1 identical over 8 bases. V was pared by 2 bases and J by 7 bases, with 6 bases of the junction left unmatched. CDR3 length equals 14 residues. Per germline, CDR1 ENHRY and CDR2 SYGVKD. CDR3 sequence (DNA): TGTGCCATCAGTGAGGCCTACCAGGGGGCTGGCTACACCTTC. It is translated as CAISEAYQGAGYTF.

The rearrangement links TRBV18 to TRBJ1-2; possible D gene TRBD1, 6 bases. The germline V and J ends were trimmed by 0 bases and 2 bases, with 16 bases remaining between them. Germline CDR1 reads KGHSH; CDR2 reads LQKENI. The CDR3 has 17 residues. This CDR3 is CASSPPGGGGRNYGYTF. The CDR3 coding sequence is TGTGCCAGCTCACCACCGGGAGGCGGGGGGCGGAACTATGGCTACACCTTC.